The 2 T cell receptor beta chains presented below share a single source sample, sequenced in a study of CD8+CD57+ T cells in acquired aplastic anemia. Investigators profiled TCR beta VDJ and CDR3 from genomic DNA template. TCRdb passed the reads through MiXCR, listing each CDR3 protein once. In the table there are 160,000 or so distinct CDR3 sequences, 65% to 75% of which are singletons. The patients chosen for sequencing had shown expansion of CD8+CD57+ cells (detected by flow cytometry). Sequences were obtained from sorted CD4+, CD8+, or CD8+CD57+ T cells (not recorded which) from PBMCs. The source of these receptors is a human donor with aplastic anemia.

The rearrangement links TRBV7-9 to TRBJ2-5; 7 bases match TRBD1. CDR1 SEHNR and CDR2 FQNEAQ come from the germline V gene (reference sequence). The V segment lost 4 bases and the J segment 5 bases; nucleotides outside the gene matches: 4. This CDR3 contains 13 residues. CDR3 DNA: TGTGCCAGCAGCTACAGGGGTGGGGAGACCCAGTACTTC. This codes for CASSYRGGETQYF.

The chain recombines TRBV9 with TRBJ2-1; 9 nucleotides match TRBD1. This CDR3 is 14 amino acids long. V lost 2 bases, J lost 7 bases, and 4 bases stayed unmatched. Germline V CDR1 and CDR2: SGDLS, YYNGEE. The CDR3: CASSVRQGGNEQFF. Written as DNA, the CDR3 is TGTGCCAGCAGCGTCCGACAGGGGGGAAATGAGCAGTTCTTC.